Listed here is a single T cell receptor beta chain. This specimen belongs to a study of identical twins. From the 5' RACE reads, TCRdb called clonotypes with MiXCR, one entry per CDR3 protein. The profile shows 1.5 million or so distinct CDR3 sequences, around a third of them singletons. The germline gives CDR1 MNHEY, CDR2 SVGAGI. The CDR3 has 14 amino acids. The chain uses TRBV6-5 and TRBJ2-4, with 9 bases identical to TRBD2. The J call could be wrong; TRBJ2-7 is a better fit for the DNA end. The receptor comes from a newborn girl in good health. Input material: cord blood. This CDR3 reads CASSFLAGVDEQYF. The CDR3 DNA reads as TGTGCCAGCAGTTTTTTAGCGGGAGTAGACGAGCAGTACTTC.